The entry below describes one T cell receptor beta chain. This sample stems from a study of blood T cell repertoires in COVID-19. About the research overall: COVID-19 samples, acute and convalescent, were from the United States, Italy and Spain. Sample material is recorded as cDNA or gDNA derived from T cells, B-cell-depleted T cells, or PBMCs.

Germline lookup yields CDR1 SEHNR and CDR2 FQNEAQ (reference sequence). This CDR3 has 15 residues. Trimming removed 3 bases from V and 4 bases from J; junction bases left unmatched: 7. As processed by the authors: Reference gene primer amplification gave estimated nucleated cell counts. Clones were read by immunoSEQ multiplex PCR, and TCRdb kept only the in-frame ones, dropping some. The V and J calls and clone size come from that table; D and trimming were worked out from the DNA. This table holds approximately 150,000 clones, about 88% found once. Seattle patients were enrolled while actively infected and followed longitudinally.

The chain employs TRBV7-9 and TRBJ2-3, with TRBD2 matching 7 bases. This TCR derives from a woman at least 80 years old with COVID-19, enrolled during active disease. Sample: peripheral blood. The CDR3 nucleotides are TGTGCCAGCAGCTTCCTCGGACTAGGAGCAGATACGCAGTATTTT. Protein: CASSFLGLGADTQYF.